This paragraph covers one TCR beta chain sequence. Its antigen is not identified. Samples with a second dose at about 4 or about 12 weeks were pooled together. TCRdb's table, derived via immunoSEQ multiplex PCR, lists solely in-frame clones and lacks some. The sample holds 40,000 to 50,000 clones, over 80% seen once. These data come from a study of T cell responses to AZD1222 COVID-19 vaccine. Between the trimmed V and J ends, which lost 0 bases and 3 bases, there was a span of 8 bases. This CDR3 is 14 amino acids long. Germline V gene sequence: CDR1 SGHNT, CDR2 YENEEA. General observations from the study: Baseline seropositives among AZD1222 recipients totaled only five to seven. Spike-specific TCR breadth and depth grew following two AZD1222 doses. A reported finding is that nearly half of spike-specific TCRs target unmutated variant regions.

This chain links TRBV11-3 with TRBJ1-1; D unresolved. This TCR came from an adult who received the AZD1222 COVID-19 vaccine. The specimen comprised peripheral blood, sampled 28 days after the second AZD1222 dose. CDR3: CASSLDGMDTEAFF. The DNA for the CDR3 is TGTGCCAGCAGCTTAGACGGTATGGACACTGAAGCTTTCTTT.